The 27 T cell receptor beta chains reported below all come from one sample, sequenced in a study of blood T cell repertoires in COVID-19. Assay: immunoSEQ multiplex PCR; the TCRdb copy retains only in-frame clones and omits some. This sample has roughly 87,000 clones, with about 85% found just once. The sequenced sample was peripheral blood. All receptors come from a woman aged 80 or over with COVID-19, enrolled during active disease.

The chain uses TRBV5-1 and TRBJ1-1; 9 positions match TRBD1. Losses at the gene ends were 3 bases for V and 4 bases for J; bases not matched to a gene: 4. Germline V gene sequence: CDR1 SGHRS, CDR2 YFSETQ. The CDR3 totals 14 residues. The CDR3, as DNA: TGCGCCAGCAGCTCACAGGGGGCGCGCACTGAAGCTTTCTTT. Encoded protein: CASSSQGARTEAFF. Together with reference TRBV5-1 and TRBJ1-1, the CDR3 gives the full variable domain: KAGVTQTPRYLIKTRGQQVTLSCSPISGHRSVSWYQQTPGQGLQFLFEYFSETQRNKGNFPGRFSGRQFSNSRSEMNVSTLELGDSALYLCASSSQGARTEAFFGQGTRLTVV.

The CDR3 nucleotides are TGTGCCAGCAGTCCCTACCCACCTACCTTCAGGGGTGTTGATTCACCCCTCCACTTT. Amino acid sequence: CASSPYPPTFRGVDSPLHF. This chain links TRBV28 with TRBJ1-6; D might be TRBD1 (6 bases). V was clipped by 5 bases and J by 8 bases, with 28 bases between them. Germline V lookup: CDR1 MDHEN, CDR2 SYDVKM. The CDR3 runs to 19 residues.

This clone occurred once. The chain has TRBV24-1 and TRBJ2-1, with 7 bases aligning to TRBD2. The V and J ends lost 1 base and 3 bases, in that order; junction bases with no gene match: 5. The CDR3 covers 16 residues. Germline-derived CDR1 and CDR2 are KGHDR and SFDVKD. The CDR3 loop is CATSDFGASGYNEQFF. The DNA of the CDR3 is TGTGCCACCAGTGATTTTGGGGCTAGCGGCTACAATGAGCAGTTCTTC.

V is TRBV18 and J is TRBJ2-1, with D hard to call. This CDR3 is built from 12 residues. The V gene's germline CDR1 is KGHSH and CDR2 LQKENI. V was cut by 3 bases and J by 4 bases, with 4 bases left in between. For the CDR3, the DNA is TGTGCCAGCTCACCTCAATACAATGAGCAGTTCTTC. Protein product: CASSPQYNEQFF.

The CDR3 DNA follows: TGTGCCAGCTCACCACTTGACAGGGGATACGAGCAGTACTTC. Protein sequence: CASSPLDRGYEQYF. The chain carries TRBV18 and TRBJ2-7; 8 bases fit TRBD1. This CDR3 has 14 residues. J lost 4 bases, V lost 1 base, and 3 bases had no gene match. Germline-derived CDR1 and CDR2 are KGHSH and LQKENI.

In its sample, this clone was seen a few times. The rearrangement joins TRBV2 to TRBJ2-2; D is unresolved. V lost 6 bases, J lost 3 bases, and 8 bases lay in between. The CDR3 extends over 13 amino acids. Looked up from germline, CDR1 is SNHLY and CDR2 is FYNNEI. Written as DNA, the CDR3 is TGTGCCAGCAGGCTAGGTTACACCGGGGAGCTGTTTTTT. Its protein product is CASRLGYTGELFF.

The chain links TRBV9 to TRBJ2-2; TRBD2 might be the D (5 bases). Germline V CDR1 and CDR2: SGDLS, YYNGEE. V was trimmed by 4 bases and J by 1 base, leaving 14 bases between them. The CDR3 runs to 16 residues. DNA of the CDR3: TGTGCCAGCAGCCCCGGACTCCTAATGAACACCGGGGAGCTGTTTTTT. Translation: CASSPGLLMNTGELFF.

The CDR3 DNA is TGTGCCAGCACCAAGACAGCACAGGGACGTGAAAAACTGTTTTTT. This codes for CASTKTAQGREKLFF. This chain uses TRBV7-9 with TRBJ1-4; tentatively, D is TRBD1 (6 bases). There are 15 residues in the CDR3. Germline loops: CDR1 SEHNR, CDR2 FQNEAQ (reference sequence). V was trimmed by 7 bases and J by 7 bases, leaving 19 bases between them. The full variable domain, with the rest looked up from reference TRBV7-9 and TRBJ1-4, is DTGVSQNPRHKITKRGQNVTFRCDPISEHNRLYWYRQTLGQGPEFLTYFQNEAQLEKSRLLSDRFSAERPKGSFSTLEIQRTEQGDSAMYLCASTKTAQGREKLFFGSGTQLSVL.

This clone was found once. J is TRBJ2-4 and V is TRBV19; tentatively, D is TRBD2 (7 bases). The germline V and J ends were trimmed by 8 bases and 2 bases, with 16 bases remaining between them. The CDR3 length is 15 residues. Germline V gene sequence: CDR1 LNHDA, CDR2 SQIVND (reference sequence). CDR3 in DNA: TGTGCCAGTCACTCGCCGGGGGGCCCCAAAAACATTCAGTACTTC. It translates to CASHSPGGPKNIQYF.

This clone has just one count. The chain recombines TRBV14 with TRBJ1-4; D is ambiguous. The V end was cut by 4 bases, the J end by 5 bases, with 17 bases between. Germline V lookup: CDR1 SGHDN, CDR2 FVKESK. CDR3 length: 16 amino acids. DNA of the CDR3: TGTGCCAGCAGCCTGAAAGTAGGACTGGGGAATGAAAAACTGTTTTTT. This codes for CASSLKVGLGNEKLFF. The variable domain in full, with the rest retrieved from reference TRBV14 and TRBJ1-4, is EAGVTQFPSHSVIEKGQTVTLRCDPISGHDNLYWYRRVMGKEIKFLLHFVKESKQDESGMPNNRFLAERTGGTYSTLKVQPAELEDSGVYFCASSLKVGLGNEKLFFGSGTQLSVL.

This clone has only a few counts. The J gene is TRBJ2-5, the V gene TRBV2; D might be TRBD2 (5 bases). There are 14 residues in the CDR3. The ends were cut back, 4 bases at V and 4 bases at J, with 13 bases in the middle. Germline V gene data show CDR1 as SNHLY and CDR2 as FYNNEI. The CDR3 coding sequence is TGTGCCAGCAGTGGACTCATGAGGGCAGAGACCCAGTACTTC. It encodes CASSGLMRAETQYF.

On this clone itself: Other DNA variants within this sample encode the same CDR3. The V call is TRBV30, the J call TRBJ2-5; a weak D match, TRBD2 (6 bases). V lost 5 bases, J lost 5 bases, and 12 bases lay in between. The germline gives CDR1 GTSNPN, CDR2 SVGIG (reference sequence). CDR3 length: 12 residues. CDR3 sequence: CAWSVGGETQYF. The CDR3, as DNA: TGTGCCTGGTCCGTTGGGGGGGAGACCCAGTACTTC.

The gene calls are TRBV3-1 (or the pseudogene TRBV3-2) and TRBJ2-5, with TRBD2 identical over 11 bases. V shed 4 bases and J 6 bases; nucleotides not matched to a gene: 13. Germline lookup yields CDR1 LGHDT and CDR2 YNNKEL (reference sequence). CDR3 length: 17 residues. The CDR3 here is CASSPKFETSGKKTQYF. The CDR3 coding sequence is TGTGCCAGCAGCCCTAAATTCGAGACTAGCGGGAAAAAGACCCAGTACTTC.

This clone has only a few counts. This chain connects TRBV2 to TRBJ2-5, with D uncertain. CDR1 is SNHLY, CDR2 FYNNEI, per germline. V was pared by 2 bases and J by 7 bases, with 17 bases between. CDR3 length: 15 amino acids. Here the CDR3 DNA reads TGTGCCAGCAGTGAAACCGCGGTCGGCTCTGTGACCCAGTACTTC. Its translation: CASSETAVGSVTQYF.

The CDR3 DNA follows: TGCGCCACCAAGAGCGGTCCGAGCTCCTACGAGCAGTACTTC. Translating it yields CATKSGPSSYEQYF. The V gene is TRBV5-1, the J gene TRBJ2-7; D might be TRBD2 (5 bases). This CDR3 contains 14 residues. The V end was cut by 9 bases, the J end by 0 bases, with 16 bases between. Germline CDR1 and CDR2: SGHRS and YFSETQ.

This chain links TRBV6-5 with TRBJ1-3; 9 bases fit TRBD1. The ends lost 7 bases at V and 7 bases at J; junction bases unmatched: 5. The CDR3 contains 13 residues. Germline CDR1 MNHEY, CDR2 SVGAGI. The CDR3 coding sequence is TGTGCCAGCATCCCGACAGGGGGGAACACCATATATTTT. Translation: CASIPTGGNTIYF.

V gene TRBV9 combines with J gene TRBJ2-5; 12 bases agree with TRBD2. Germline V gene sequence: CDR1 SGDLS, CDR2 YYNGEE. This CDR3 has 18 residues. V shed 0 bases, J shed 4 bases, and the junction held 10 bases outside the gene matches. The CDR3 loop reads CASSVVASGRAGGETQYF. CDR3 nucleotide sequence: TGTGCCAGCAGCGTAGTTGCTAGCGGGAGGGCCGGAGGAGAGACCCAGTACTTC.

The chain employs TRBV21-1 and TRBJ2-2; the D segment call TRBD2 is taken from the table without a DNA check. TRBV21-1 is termed a pseudogene. This CDR3 has 15 amino acids. The CDR3 reads CASRRLAGNTGELFF. The CDR3 DNA reads TGTGCCAGCAGACGACTAGCGGGGAACACCGGGGAGCTGTTTTTT.

The CDR3 DNA reads as TGTGCCAGTAGTATACAAGGGACAGGGACCGGGGAGCTGTTTTTT. Amino acid sequence: CASSIQGTGTGELFF. This chain uses TRBV19 with TRBJ2-2, with TRBD1 identical over 9 bases. The V gene end was trimmed by 2 bases and the J gene end by 5 bases; junction bases not matched to a gene: 3. The V gene's germline CDR1 is LNHDA and CDR2 SQIVND (reference sequence). There are 15 residues in the CDR3.

The chain carries TRBV19 and TRBJ1-2; D possibly corresponds to TRBD1 (5 bases). Germline V CDR1 and CDR2: LNHDA, SQIVND (reference sequence). V lost 3 bases, J lost 2 bases, and 10 bases lay in between. The CDR3 sequence is 14 residues long. Here the CDR3 DNA reads TGTGCCAGTAGTATCCCCGGACACAACTATGGCTACACCTTC. It is translated as CASSIPGHNYGYTF. Using reference TRBV19 and TRBJ1-2 for the parts outside the CDR3, the full variable domain is DGGITQSPKYLFRKEGQNVTLSCEQNLNHDAMYWYRQDPGQGLRLIYYSQIVNDFQKGDIAEGYSVSREKKESFPLTVTSAQKNPTAFYLCASSIPGHNYGYTFGSGTRLTVV.

The genes are TRBV11-2 and TRBJ2-1, with 10 bases fitting TRBD2. This CDR3 region has 17 residues. V gave up 2 bases and J gave up 2 bases; unmatched junction bases: 6. CDR1 and CDR2 from the germline V gene are SGHAT and FQNNGV. The CDR3 coding sequence is TGTGCCAGCAGCTTAATACTAGCGGGACTGGCCTACAATGAGCAGTTCTTC. This sequence encodes CASSLILAGLAYNEQFF.

This chain joins TRBV19 and TRBJ2-7, with D perhaps matching TRBD1 (6 bases). Germline CDR1 is LNHDA and CDR2 is SQIVND (reference sequence). The CDR3 contains 14 residues. Trimming pared 8 bases from V and 3 bases from J, leaving 17 bases between. The CDR3: CASRPGTPYYEQYF. The CDR3 DNA is TGTGCCAGTCGACCCGGGACACCTTACTACGAGCAGTACTTC.

J is TRBJ2-5 and V is TRBV30; 11 bases fit TRBD1. The V segment lost 5 bases and the J segment 2 bases; nucleotides outside the gene matches: 4. This CDR3 spans 14 amino acids. Germline CDR1 is GTSNPN and CDR2 is SVGIG (reference sequence). The CDR3 DNA reads TGTGCCTGGGGGACAGGGGGATATCAAGAGACCCAGTACTTC. Its protein is CAWGTGGYQETQYF.

The chain combines TRBV19 with TRBJ2-7; 9 bases are shared with TRBD1. With V trimmed by 2 bases and J by 3 bases, 5 bases remained unmatched. The germline CDR1 and CDR2 sequences are LNHDA and SQIVND (reference sequence). This CDR3 region has 15 residues. The CDR3 sequence: CASSISGQGNYEQYF. In DNA, the CDR3 is TGTGCCAGTAGTATAAGCGGACAGGGGAACTACGAGCAGTACTTC.

This rearrangement joins TRBV5-1 to TRBJ1-5, with D possibly TRBD1 on 5 matching bases. V lost 3 bases and J 0 bases, leaving 13 bases between the germline ends. The CDR3 runs to 16 residues. Looked up from germline, CDR1 is SGHRS and CDR2 is YFSETQ. The CDR3, as DNA: TGCGCCAGCAGCTCAGGGACGGGAGGTAGCAATCAGCCCCAGCATTTT. It encodes CASSSGTGGSNQPQHF.

The rearrangement uses TRBV19 and TRBJ1-2, with D hard to call. The CDR3 is 15 amino acids. The ends were cut back, 3 bases at V and 7 bases at J, with 18 bases in the middle. Per the germline V gene, CDR1 is LNHDA and CDR2 is SQIVND (reference sequence). In DNA form, the CDR3 reads TGTGCCAGTAGTATGGGTTGGCTCTTCGGAGGTGGCTACACCTTC. Translating it yields CASSMGWLFGGGYTF.

J is TRBJ2-7 and V is TRBV3-1 (or the pseudogene TRBV3-2); a possible D gene is TRBD2 (7 bases). The CDR3 loop spans 16 amino acids. Germline V lookup: CDR1 LGHDT, CDR2 YNNKEL (reference sequence). The V gene lost 3 bases and the J gene lost 8 bases, with 23 bases spanning the gap. The CDR3: CASSHSSLGGLRQQYF. CDR3 sequence (DNA): TGTGCCAGCAGCCATAGTTCGCTGGGGGGGCTTAGGCAGCAGTACTTC.